The 18 T cell receptor beta chains listed next were all sequenced from one sample in a study of CD8+CD57+ T cells in acquired aplastic anemia. Genomic DNA, serving as template, underwent TCR beta VDJ and CDR3 profiling. TCRdb re-called the reads with MiXCR, one entry per CDR3 protein. The table lists hundreds of thousands of distinct CDR3 sequences, 55% to 70% of them singletons. Sequencing used sorted CD4+, CD8+, or CD8+CD57+ T cells (not recorded which) from PBMCs. The receptors shown here come from a human donor in good health, serving as a control.

V usage is TRBV20-1 and J usage is TRBJ2-1, with D unresolved. Germline V lookup: CDR1 DFQATT, CDR2 SNEGSKA (reference sequence). This CDR3 region has 12 residues. V was trimmed by 2 bases and J by 3 bases, leaving 5 bases between them. CDR3 loop: CSARLVYNEQFF. CDR3 DNA: TGCAGTGCTAGACTAGTCTACAATGAGCAGTTCTTC.

The J gene is TRBJ2-7, the V gene TRBV7-8; 14 nucleotides line up with TRBD2. With 4 bases clipped from V and 2 bases from J, the junction kept 1 base outside the gene matches. Germline V gene data show CDR1 as SGHVS and CDR2 as FQNEAQ. The CDR3 is 15 amino acids. The CDR3 region is CASSWGLAGAYEQYF. The CDR3 coding sequence is TGTGCCAGCAGCTGGGGACTAGCGGGGGCCTACGAGCAGTACTTC.

The CDR3 region is CSARDGDLTEFF. The CDR3 DNA reads TGCAGTGCTAGAGATGGGGACCTCACAGAGTTCTTC. The chain is built from TRBV20-1 and TRBJ2-1; D is perhaps TRBD1 or TRBD2 (5 bases each). Germline values: CDR1 DFQATT, CDR2 SNEGSKA (reference sequence). V dropped 0 bases and J dropped 14 bases, with 14 bases sitting between them. The CDR3 covers 12 residues.

There are many counts of this clonotype. The rearrangement uses TRBV10-1 and TRBJ1-4, with unresolved D. With 0 bases removed from V and 0 bases from J, the gap between germline ends came to 5 bases. From germline, CDR1 is WNHNN and CDR2 SYGVQD (reference sequence). The CDR3 covers 15 residues. CDR3 sequence: CASSESGATNEKLFF. As DNA, the CDR3 is TGCGCCAGCAGTGAGTCGGGCGCAACTAATGAAAAACTGTTTTTT.

This clonotype came up many times. The chain recombines TRBV20-1 with TRBJ2-5, with TRBD1 as a possible D gene (6 bases). The CDR3 sequence is 12 residues long. With 5 bases removed from V and 5 bases from J, the gap between germline ends came to 12 bases. Germline CDR1 and CDR2: DFQATT and SNEGSKA (reference sequence). The CDR3 is CSAWTAQETQYF. The DNA of the CDR3 is TGCAGTGCTTGGACAGCCCAGGAGACCCAGTACTTC.

This CDR3 is CASSLRRQFPYEQYF. In DNA form, the CDR3 reads TGTGCCAGCAGTTTAAGGCGACAGTTTCCGTACGAGCAGTACTTC. The chain couples TRBV27 to TRBJ2-7; D is possibly TRBD1 (5 bases). The CDR3 has 15 residues. CDR1 and CDR2 (germline): MNHEY, SMNVEV (reference sequence). The V end was cut by 2 bases, the J end by 4 bases, with 15 bases between.

For this clonotype: Sequence at one end of the junction differs from germline and may be a read error. V usage is TRBV2 and J usage is TRBJ1-5; D is uncertain. CDR1 SNHLY and CDR2 FYNNEI come from the germline V gene. CDR3 size: 14 residues. CDR3 coding DNA: TGTGCCAGCAGACGGGAAGGGAGCTCTCAGCCCCCGCATTTT. Amino acid sequence: CASRREGSSQPPHF.

This chain joins TRBV2 and TRBJ2-5; D is perhaps TRBD1 or TRBD2 (5 bases each). The end of the DNA fits TRBJ2-7 better, so the J call may be wrong. This CDR3 spans 14 amino acids. The germline gives CDR1 SNHLY, CDR2 FYNNEI. CDR3 sequence: CASRTAAIPYEQYF. CDR3 DNA sequence: TGTGCCAGCAGGACAGCGGCGATTCCCTACGAGCAGTACTTC.

This clonotype was found a few times. The chain uses TRBV9 and TRBJ2-3; tentatively, D is TRBD2 (6 bases). V lost 3 bases and J lost 1, with 6 bases in between. CDR1 is SGDLS and CDR2 is YYNGEE in the germline V gene. This CDR3 is built from 13 residues. CDR3 loop: CASSGEGTDTQYF. DNA of the CDR3: TGTGCCAGCAGCGGGGAGGGCACAGATACGCAGTATTTT.

This clonotype was counted ten times or more. The chain is built from TRBV27 and TRBJ2-5, with D perhaps matching TRBD1 (7 bases). Trimming stripped 8 bases from V and 3 bases from J, with 22 bases between. In germline, CDR1 is MNHEY, CDR2 SMNVEV (reference sequence). CDR3 length equals 16 residues. The CDR3 coding sequence is TGTGCCAGCCGGGGGTTACGGCGGGACAGCAAAGAGACCCAGTACTTC. It translates to CASRGLRRDSKETQYF.

DNA for the CDR3: TGCAGTGCCAAACAGGGTTCCTACTACGAGCAGTACTTC. It codes for CSAKQGSYYEQYF. V usage is TRBV20-1 and J usage is TRBJ2-7; possibly TRBD1 for D (6 bases). V was trimmed by 6 bases and J by 3 bases, leaving 15 bases between them. The CDR3 covers 13 residues. In germline, CDR1 is DFQATT, CDR2 SNEGSKA (reference sequence).

This chain uses TRBV6-5 with TRBJ2-7, with 7 bases fitting TRBD1. The germline gives CDR1 MNHEY, CDR2 SVGAGI. CDR3 size: 16 residues. With 0 bases clipped from V and 3 bases from J, the junction kept 8 bases outside the gene matches. The CDR3 here is CASSYSTGQAYYEQYF. The DNA for the CDR3 is TGTGCCAGCAGTTACTCGACAGGACAGGCCTACTACGAGCAGTACTTC.

The rearrangement joins TRBV2 to TRBJ1-1; D might be TRBD1 (5 bases). The CDR3 extends over 13 amino acids. CDR1 SNHLY and CDR2 FYNNEI come from the germline V gene. Trimming took 6 bases from V and 9 from J, leaving 17 bases between them. The CDR3 is CASSTGPVTKAFF. The CDR3 DNA sequence: TGTGCCAGCAGCACGGGGCCTGTGACTAAAGCTTTCTTT.

The chain employs TRBV11-2 and TRBJ2-7, with 9 positions matching TRBD2. The V segment lost 1 base and the J segment 7 bases; nucleotides outside the gene matches: 14. This CDR3 has 17 amino acids. Germline V gene sequence: CDR1 SGHAT, CDR2 FQNNGV. CDR3: CASSLGRQSGGQGEQYF. The DNA of the CDR3 is TGTGCCAGCAGCTTAGGACGGCAGAGCGGGGGGCAGGGAGAGCAGTACTTC.

This sequence joins TRBV10-3 and TRBJ2-7; D is undetermined. This CDR3 is 15 amino acids long. Germline assignment: CDR1 ENHRY and CDR2 SYGVKD. The ends were cut back, 4 bases at V and 5 bases at J, with 18 bases in the middle. In DNA form, the CDR3 reads TGTGCCATCAGTGGGTCGATCGAGGCGACGCACGAGCAGTACTTC. Amino acids: CAISGSIEATHEQYF.

V gene TRBV20-1 combines with J gene TRBJ1-2, with 8 bases aligning to TRBD1. This CDR3 comprises 12 residues. Losses at the gene ends were 5 bases for V and 1 base for J; bases not matched to a gene: 0. The germline gives CDR1 DFQATT, CDR2 SNEGSKA (reference sequence). The CDR3 here is CSAGQGNYGYTF. DNA of the CDR3: TGCAGTGCTGGACAGGGTAACTATGGCTACACCTTC.

CDR3 in DNA: TGTGCCAGCAGCGCCCCCCCAGGCAACGAGCAGTACTTC. It is translated as CASSAPPGNEQYF. This sequence joins TRBV5-8 and TRBJ2-7, with D unclear. Germline V gives CDR1 SGHTS, CDR2 YDEGEE. This CDR3 comprises 13 residues. V shed 4 bases and J shed 5 bases, with 13 bases lying between them.

The gene calls are TRBV19 and TRBJ2-6; D remains ambiguous. Germline values: CDR1 LNHDA, CDR2 SQIVND (reference sequence). Trimming stripped 7 bases from V and 4 bases from J, with 14 bases between. This CDR3 comprises 15 residues. CDR3 in DNA: TGTGCCAGTAACGGATGGGGAACAGGGGCCAACGTCCTGACTTTC. Translation gives CASNGWGTGANVLTF.